This TCR beta chain was retrieved from a study of blood T cell repertoires in COVID-19. At the level of the study: Both acute and convalescent COVID-19 samples were obtained from the United States, Italy and Spain.

In the source study's methods: From reference gene primer amplification, estimates of nucleated cell counts were derived. Here immunoSEQ multiplex PCR was the method, and the copy in TCRdb shows in-frame clones only, minus some. D and trimming come from the DNA, and the V and J calls and clone size come from that table. The repertoire holds roughly 300,000 clones, with approximately 86% as singletons. Deletions cut 6 bases from V and 4 bases from J, with 10 bases between. The CDR3 covers 12 residues. The sequence derives from a man younger than 30 with active or convalescent COVID-19. Sequencing was performed on peripheral blood. The V gene is TRBV12-3 or TRBV12-4, the J gene TRBJ2-7; tentatively, D is TRBD2 (5 bases). Here the CDR3 DNA reads TGTGCCAGCAGGACTACTAGTTACGAGCAGTACTTC. Protein: CASRTTSYEQYF.